Below, 12 T cell receptor beta chains from the same sample are listed, as sequenced in a study of T cell responses to AZD1222 COVID-19 vaccine. Sequencing was performed with immunoSEQ multiplex PCR; in TCRdb, only in-frame clones are kept and a portion is missing. In the table there are around 30,000 clones, over 85% of which are singletons. This specimen consisted of peripheral blood, obtained on day 0 of AZD1222 vaccination. These receptors were collected from an adult in good health.

This clone was found once. The chain couples TRBV28 to TRBJ1-1, with D possibly TRBD1 on 5 matching bases. This CDR3 has 13 residues. Between the trimmed V and J ends, which lost 8 bases and 3 bases, there was a span of 13 bases. Looked up from germline, CDR1 is MDHEN and CDR2 is SYDVKM. In DNA, the CDR3 is TGTGCCAGCTCCGGGACCGACTACACTGAAGCTTTCTTT. Residues: CASSGTDYTEAFF.

Concerning this clone itself: Different DNA sequences within this sample yield the same CDR3. This chain joins TRBV18 and TRBJ1-3, with D unresolved. Germline CDR1 and CDR2: KGHSH and LQKENI. This CDR3 region has 13 residues. V dropped 2 bases and J dropped 4 bases, with 6 bases sitting between them. Here the CDR3 reads CASSPGQGNTIYF. CDR3 DNA: TGTGCCAGCTCACCAGGTCAGGGAAACACCATATATTTT.

The table lists this clone with a count of one. The chain couples TRBV2 to TRBJ1-1; D perhaps matches TRBD1 (5 bases). The CDR3 has 14 residues. The V and J ends lost 4 bases and 2 bases respectively, with 11 bases between them. Germline loops: CDR1 SNHLY, CDR2 FYNNEI. DNA of the CDR3: TGTGCCAGCAGTGTGAGAGGGACCAACACTGAAGCTTTCTTT. Its translation is CASSVRGTNTEAFF.

The chain is built from TRBV6-5 and TRBJ2-7, with 9 positions matching TRBD2. Germline CDR1 and CDR2: MNHEY and SVGAGI. With 6 bases clipped from V and 4 bases from J, the junction kept 10 bases outside the gene matches. This CDR3 region has 15 residues. CDR3 nucleotide sequence: TGTGCCAGCAGCCTCGCGCTAGCGGGACCATACGAGCAGTACTTC. It translates to CASSLALAGPYEQYF.

In nucleotides, the CDR3 is TGTGCCAGCAGCTGGACAGGCTCTGGAAACACCATATATTTT. Protein product: CASSWTGSGNTIYF. The chain couples TRBV3-1 (or the pseudogene TRBV3-2) to TRBJ1-3; 7 bases are shared with TRBD1. The CDR3 runs 14 residues. Germline V gene data show CDR1 as LGHDT and CDR2 as YNNKEL (reference sequence). The J segment lost 0 bases and the V segment lost 5 bases, leaving 1 base of the junction unmatched.

The V gene is TRBV6-5, the J gene TRBJ1-6, with 8 positions matching TRBD1. Per germline, CDR1 MNHEY and CDR2 SVGAGI. This CDR3 region has 15 residues. Trimming at V came to 4 bases and at J to 8 bases, leaving 7 bases not matched to a gene. The chain's CDR3 is CASSSSGTGDSPLHF. The CDR3 nucleotides are TGTGCCAGCAGTTCCTCCGGGACAGGAGATTCACCCCTCCACTTT.

The rearrangement links TRBV7-8 to TRBJ1-6, with TRBD1 identical over 10 bases. The germline V gene encodes CDR1 SGHVS and CDR2 FQNEAQ. CDR3 length: 18 residues. The ends lost 3 bases at V and 9 bases at J; junction bases unmatched: 14. The CDR3 coding sequence is TGTGCCAGCAGCTTTAGGAGGGACAGGGGACCGGTGGGTTCACCCCTCCACTTT. This encodes CASSFRRDRGPVGSPLHF.

The V gene is TRBV27, the J gene TRBJ1-4; D is ambiguous. The CDR3 contains 11 residues. The germline V gene encodes CDR1 MNHEY and CDR2 SMNVEV (reference sequence). V was trimmed by 5 bases and J by 4 bases, leaving 2 bases between them. CDR3 sequence (DNA): TGTGCCAGCAGTCATAATGAAAAACTGTTTTTT. It is translated as CASSHNEKLFF.

DNA for the CDR3: TGTGCCAGCAGTGTAACAGGGGGTTGGGCCTACGAGCAGTACTTC. Amino acids: CASSVTGGWAYEQYF. This chain uses TRBV27 with TRBJ2-7; 8 bases align to TRBD1. CDR3 length equals 15 residues. J was trimmed by 2 bases and V by 5 bases; bases with no gene match: 8. Germline V gives CDR1 MNHEY, CDR2 SMNVEV (reference sequence).

V and J are TRBV6-5 and TRBJ1-5, with TRBD1 matching over 9 bases. CDR3 size: 15 residues. Germline V lookup: CDR1 MNHEY, CDR2 SVGAGI. V was pared by 2 bases and J by 4 bases, with 3 bases of the junction left unmatched. The CDR3, as DNA: TGTGCCAGCAGTTACGACAGGGGGTCGAATCAGCCCCAGCATTTT. Residues: CASSYDRGSNQPQHF.

This chain joins TRBV19 and TRBJ1-5, with 7 bases aligning to TRBD1. The CDR3 spans 17 residues. Germline CDR1 is LNHDA and CDR2 is SQIVND (reference sequence). V dropped 8 bases and J dropped 0; count of bases not matched to a gene: 13. CDR3 DNA: TGTGCCAGTCTCCCTACAGGGGACCGATATAGCAATCAGCCCCAGCATTTT. As protein: CASLPTGDRYSNQPQHF.

The CDR3 DNA sequence: TGTGCCAGCAGCAGGACAGGGGGAGGGGGCTACGAGCAGTACTTC. Protein: CASSRTGGGGYEQYF. V and J are TRBV7-2 and TRBJ2-7, with TRBD1 matching over 10 bases. The CDR3 is 15 residues long. Unmatched junction bases numbered 7, after V lost 5 bases and J lost 3 bases. Germline V gene lookup returns CDR1 SGHTA and CDR2 FQGNSA.